This passage covers 24 T cell receptor beta chains from one sample sequenced in a study of blood T cell repertoires in COVID-19. Sequenced by immunoSEQ multiplex PCR; TCRdb stores in-frame clones only, minus some. The sample carries under 200,000 clones, under 95% recorded once. The sequencing sample was made of peripheral blood. The source is a man aged 18 to 30 with acute or convalescent COVID-19.

CDR3: CASSPDREHGYTF. In DNA, the CDR3 is TGTGCCAGCAGCCCTGACAGGGAACATGGCTACACCTTC. The chain employs TRBV7-8 and TRBJ1-2; 7 nucleotides align to TRBD1. Trimming removed 5 bases from V and 6 bases from J; junction bases left unmatched: 6. Germline V gene lookup returns CDR1 SGHVS and CDR2 FQNEAQ. The CDR3 covers 13 residues.

V gene TRBV7-2 combines with J gene TRBJ1-3; D is unresolved. The CDR3 contains 16 residues. The V and J ends lost 0 bases and 4 bases respectively, with 13 bases between them. Germline V CDR1 and CDR2: SGHTA, FQGNSA. The CDR3 spells CASSLARLPRGNTIYF. CDR3 bases: TGTGCCAGCAGCTTAGCGCGTCTCCCACGGGGAAACACCATATATTTT. Full variable domain (rest looked up from reference TRBV7-2 and TRBJ1-3): GAGVSQSPSNKVTEKGKDVELRCDPISGHTALYWYRQSLGQGLEFLIYFQGNSAPDKSGLPSDRFSAERTGGSVSTLTIQRTQQEDSAVYLCASSLARLPRGNTIYFGEGSWLTVV.

The chain couples TRBV7-9 to TRBJ2-7; 9 bases match TRBD1. J gave up 3 bases and V 6 bases, and 15 bases lay outside the gene matches. The CDR3 has 17 residues. Germline lookup yields CDR1 SEHNR and CDR2 FQNEAQ (reference sequence). The chain's CDR3 is CASRPEVSGQGNYEQYF. As DNA, the CDR3 is TGTGCCAGCAGACCAGAAGTATCGGGACAGGGCAACTACGAGCAGTACTTC. The whole variable domain, filled in from reference TRBV7-9 and TRBJ2-7, reads DTGVSQNPRHKITKRGQNVTFRCDPISEHNRLYWYRQTLGQGPEFLTYFQNEAQLEKSRLLSDRFSAERPKGSFSTLEIQRTEQGDSAMYLCASRPEVSGQGNYEQYFGPGTRLTVT.

The chain couples TRBV6-4 to TRBJ1-6; D not resolved. From germline, CDR1 is MRHNA and CDR2 SNTAGT. The ends were cut back, 6 bases at V and 8 bases at J, with 11 bases in the middle. The CDR3 covers 13 residues. CDR3 coding DNA: TGTGCCAGCAGACACAAGAACGATTCACCCCTCCACTTT. It yields the protein CASRHKNDSPLHF.

This chain uses TRBV28 with TRBJ2-1, with 8 bases aligning to TRBD2. Germline lookup yields CDR1 MDHEN and CDR2 SYDVKM. The CDR3 totals 18 residues. With 3 bases clipped from V and 9 bases from J, the junction kept 19 bases outside the gene matches. In nucleotides, the CDR3 is TGTGCCAGCAGTTTCCCTCAAGCGGGAGAATTTCGTCTCAGTGAGCAGTTCTTC. Protein product: CASSFPQAGEFRLSEQFF.

V usage is TRBV29-1 and J usage is TRBJ1-2, with no clear D. There are 14 residues in the CDR3. Germline V lookup: CDR1 SQVTM, CDR2 ANQGSEA. Trimming removed 5 bases at V and 6 bases at J, with 19 bases between. The CDR3 sequence is CSVNALLPRHGYTF. In DNA form, the CDR3 reads TGCAGCGTTAATGCCCTCCTCCCGCGTCATGGCTACACCTTC.

The V call is TRBV5-4, the J call TRBJ1-5; 10 bases are a match to TRBD1. The V gene's germline CDR1 is SGHNT and CDR2 YYREEE (reference sequence). This CDR3 is 16 amino acids long. The V gene end was trimmed by 2 bases and the J gene end by 5 bases; junction bases not matched to a gene: 7. The CDR3 bases are TGTGCCAGCAGCTTTGGGGGGGGGACAGGGGATCAGCCCCAGCATTTT. This encodes CASSFGGGTGDQPQHF.

The chain is built from TRBV7-9 and TRBJ2-7, with 10 bases matching TRBD2. Germline V gene sequence: CDR1 SEHNR, CDR2 FQNEAQ (reference sequence). This CDR3 has 15 amino acids. The ends lost 4 bases at V and 1 base at J; junction bases unmatched: 4. CDR3 coding DNA: TGTGCCAGCAGCTCTGGACTAGCGGCTTCCTACGAGCAGTACTTC. It yields the protein CASSSGLAASYEQYF.

The chain joins TRBV7-2 to TRBJ1-5, with a possible D match to TRBD1 (5 bases). The CDR3 consists of 14 residues. Germline CDR1 SGHTA, CDR2 FQGNSA. Between the trimmed V and J ends, which lost 3 bases and 2 bases, there was a span of 8 bases. CDR3 in amino acids: CASSFRVGNQPQHF. In nucleotides, the CDR3 is TGTGCCAGCAGCTTCAGGGTTGGCAATCAGCCCCAGCATTTT.

The chain combines TRBV14 with TRBJ1-1, with TRBD1 as a possible D gene (5 bases). Germline CDR1 and CDR2: SGHDN and FVKESK. The CDR3 loop spans 16 amino acids. Trimming shortened V by 0 bases and J by 1 base, and 12 bases separated the two germline ends. The CDR3 is CASSQDHVGGNTEAFF. DNA for the CDR3: TGTGCCAGCAGCCAAGATCACGTCGGGGGGAACACTGAAGCTTTCTTT. Full variable domain (remainder filled in from reference TRBV14 and TRBJ1-1): EAGVTQFPSHSVIEKGQTVTLRCDPISGHDNLYWYRRVMGKEIKFLLHFVKESKQDESGMPNNRFLAERTGGTYSTLKVQPAELEDSGVYFCASSQDHVGGNTEAFFGQGTRLTVV.

The CDR3 DNA reads TGTGCCAGCAGCCTACCTAGCGGCTCGCTGGGTGAGCAGTTCTTC. It encodes CASSLPSGSLGEQFF. The V and J genes are TRBV28 and TRBJ2-1; 7 bases are a match to TRBD2. Unmatched junction bases numbered 14, after V lost 6 bases and J lost 9 bases. CDR1 MDHEN and CDR2 SYDVKM come from the germline V gene. The CDR3 is 15 amino acids.

The V call is TRBV29-1, the J call TRBJ1-3; D is possibly TRBD1 (5 bases). This CDR3 comprises 11 residues. In germline, CDR1 is SQVTM, CDR2 ANQGSEA. V was pared by 5 bases and J by 10 bases, with 12 bases between. CDR3 sequence: CSVQIGTTIYF. The CDR3 coding sequence is TGCAGCGTTCAGATAGGGACTACCATATATTTT.

This CDR3 reads CASSFDYSYNEQFF. The DNA for the CDR3 is TGTGCCAGCAGCTTCGACTACTCCTACAATGAGCAGTTCTTC. V is TRBV5-6 and J is TRBJ2-1, with a tentative D call TRBD2 (5 bases). Germline lookup yields CDR1 SGHDT and CDR2 YYEEEE. V was trimmed by 2 bases and J by 0 bases, leaving 6 bases between them. The CDR3 runs to 14 residues.

V is TRBV2 and J is TRBJ1-1, with 7 bases fitting TRBD1. The CDR3 sequence is 12 residues long. V shed 6 bases and J 11 bases; nucleotides not matched to a gene: 9. Germline CDR1 reads SNHLY; CDR2 reads FYNNEI. CDR3 nucleotide sequence: TGTGCCAGCAGCGAAAACAGGGGCCGGGCTTTCTTT. Amino acids: CASSENRGRAFF.

This clone was recorded once. The genes are TRBV7-9 and TRBJ2-7, with D possibly matching TRBD2 (5 bases). The CDR3 is made up of 10 amino acids. V shed 10 bases and J shed 7 bases, with 11 bases lying between them. In germline, CDR1 is SEHNR, CDR2 FQNEAQ (reference sequence). The CDR3 sequence: CAITPGEQYF. In DNA form, the CDR3 reads TGTGCCATCACCCCGGGGGAGCAGTACTTC.

The rearrangement uses TRBV10-2 and TRBJ1-2, with D possibly matching TRBD1 (5 bases). The CDR3 runs 14 residues. Between the trimmed V and J ends, which lost 6 bases and 0 bases, there was a span of 11 bases. Germline CDR1 WSHSY, CDR2 SAAADI. The CDR3 coding sequence is TGCGCCAGCAGGGACACCCGTTCTAACTATGGCTACACCTTC. It yields the protein CASRDTRSNYGYTF.

This rearrangement joins TRBV7-9 to TRBJ1-1; TRBD1 matches 10 bases. The CDR3 is 15 residues long. Germline trimming cut 3 bases from V and 4 bases from J; bases unmatched to any gene: 5. Germline V gives CDR1 SEHNR, CDR2 FQNEAQ (reference sequence). DNA for the CDR3: TGTGCCAGCAGCTTTGGGACAGGGGCCTTCACTGAAGCTTTCTTT. Residues: CASSFGTGAFTEAFF.

The gene calls are TRBV19 and TRBJ1-2; TRBD1 matches 7 bases. With V trimmed by 5 bases and J by 0 bases, 6 bases remained unmatched. There are 15 residues in the CDR3. Per germline, CDR1 LNHDA and CDR2 SQIVND (reference sequence). This CDR3 reads CASSRGTVANYGYTF. The CDR3 bases are TGTGCCAGTAGTCGAGGGACAGTAGCTAACTATGGCTACACCTTC. Using reference TRBV19 and TRBJ1-2 for the parts outside the CDR3, the full variable domain is DGGITQSPKYLFRKEGQNVTLSCEQNLNHDAMYWYRQDPGQGLRLIYYSQIVNDFQKGDIAEGYSVSREKKESFPLTVTSAQKNPTAFYLCASSRGTVANYGYTFGSGTRLTVV.

This rearrangement joins TRBV23-1 to TRBJ2-1; TRBD1 is a possible D gene (6 bases). TRBV23-1 is filed as an ORF, its function uncertain. V gave up 0 bases and J gave up 3 bases, with 12 bases separating them. CDR3 length: 16 amino acids. The DNA for the CDR3 is TGCGCCAGCAGTCAATCTTGGGACAAAGGCTACAATGAGCAGTTCTTC. This codes for CASSQSWDKGYNEQFF.

This chain connects TRBV12-3 or TRBV12-4 to TRBJ1-2; 9 nucleotides agree with TRBD1. This CDR3 spans 13 amino acids. The ends lost 6 bases at V and 6 bases at J; junction bases unmatched: 5. DNA for the CDR3: TGTGCCAGCAGAAATGGGACAGGGAATGGCTACACCTTC. It yields the protein CASRNGTGNGYTF.

V is TRBV7-2 and J is TRBJ2-3; 8 nucleotides align to TRBD2. The V gene end was trimmed by 1 base and the J gene end by 3 bases; junction bases not matched to a gene: 3. Looked up from germline, CDR1 is SGHTA and CDR2 is FQGNSA. The CDR3 totals 15 residues. The CDR3 loop reads CASSLVSGGTDTQYF. Written as DNA, the CDR3 is TGTGCCAGCAGCTTAGTAAGCGGGGGAACAGATACGCAGTATTTT.

The rearrangement uses TRBV24-1 and TRBJ1-1, with 12 bases aligning to TRBD1. CDR1 is KGHDR and CDR2 is SFDVKD in the germline V gene. The CDR3 length is 18 residues. After removal of 1 base from V and 3 bases from J, the junction contained 8 bases not matched to a gene. CDR3 in DNA: TGTGCCACCAGTGATTTTTTCCGGGACAGGGGGCAGGACACTGAAGCTTTCTTT. Translation: CATSDFFRDRGQDTEAFF.

This clone occurred once. V usage is TRBV19 and J usage is TRBJ1-5, with TRBD1 matching 8 bases. The germline V gene has CDR1 LNHDA and CDR2 SQIVND (reference sequence). This CDR3 contains 15 residues. V dropped 6 bases and J dropped 3; count of bases not matched to a gene: 7. The CDR3 DNA is TGTGCCAGTAGACCGGGACAGGAGCCCAATCAGCCCCAGCATTTT. Residues: CASRPGQEPNQPQHF.

This sequence joins TRBV5-5 and TRBJ1-5; 9 bases agree with TRBD1. Germline-derived CDR1 and CDR2 are SGHKS and YYEKEE (reference sequence). The CDR3 sequence is 15 residues long. After removal of 3 bases from V and 6 bases from J, the junction contained 7 bases not matched to a gene. The CDR3 region is CASSSGTGSGQPQHF. In nucleotides, the CDR3 is TGTGCCAGCAGCTCGGGGACAGGGTCAGGTCAGCCCCAGCATTTT.